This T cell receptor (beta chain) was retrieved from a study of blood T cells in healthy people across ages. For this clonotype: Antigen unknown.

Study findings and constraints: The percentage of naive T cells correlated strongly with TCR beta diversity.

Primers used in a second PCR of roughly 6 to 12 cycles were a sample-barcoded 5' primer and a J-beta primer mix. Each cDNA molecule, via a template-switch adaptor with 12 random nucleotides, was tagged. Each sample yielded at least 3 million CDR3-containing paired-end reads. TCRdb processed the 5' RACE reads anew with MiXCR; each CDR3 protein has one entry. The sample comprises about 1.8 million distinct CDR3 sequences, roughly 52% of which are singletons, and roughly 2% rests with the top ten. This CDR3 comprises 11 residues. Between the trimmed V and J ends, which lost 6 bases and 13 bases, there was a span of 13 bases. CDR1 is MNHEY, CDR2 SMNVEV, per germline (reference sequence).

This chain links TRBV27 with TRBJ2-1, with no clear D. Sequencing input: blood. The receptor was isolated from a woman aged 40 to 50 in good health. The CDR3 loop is CASRDALTQFF. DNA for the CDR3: TGTGCCAGCAGGGATGCCTTGACCCAGTTCTTC.